This T cell receptor (beta chain) came from a study of OX40 agonist ivuxolimab in advanced cancers. Data came from immunoSEQ multiplex PCR; TCRdb stores just in-frame clones and leaves some out. The repertoire holds around 58,000 clones, with roughly 90% as singletons. The CDR3 runs to 14 residues. Trimming at V came to 4 bases and at J to 5 bases, leaving 3 bases not matched to a gene. Germline V gene sequence: CDR1 MNHEY, CDR2 SVGAGI. Sequenced material: CD4+ or CD8+ T cells sorted from blood, taken in a trial of the OX40 agonist ivuxolimab. The V and J genes are TRBV6-5 and TRBJ1-5; TRBD1 agrees at 9 bases. The sequence came from an adult with an advanced solid tumor such as melanoma, head and neck, liver or kidney cancer. The CDR3 DNA is TGTGCCAGCAGTTCACAGGGGGCCCATCAGCCCCAGCATTTT. Amino acid sequence: CASSSQGAHQPQHF.